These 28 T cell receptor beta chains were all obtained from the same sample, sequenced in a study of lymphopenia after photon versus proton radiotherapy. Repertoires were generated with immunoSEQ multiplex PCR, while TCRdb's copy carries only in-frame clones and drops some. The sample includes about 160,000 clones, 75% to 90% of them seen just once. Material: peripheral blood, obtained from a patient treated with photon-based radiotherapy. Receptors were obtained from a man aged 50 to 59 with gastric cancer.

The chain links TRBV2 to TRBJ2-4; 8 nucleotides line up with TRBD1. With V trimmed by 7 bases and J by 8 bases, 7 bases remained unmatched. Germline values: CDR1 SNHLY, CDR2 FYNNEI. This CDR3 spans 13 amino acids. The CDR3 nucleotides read TGTGCCAGCAAGAGGACAGGGTTGGACATTCAGTACTTC. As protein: CASKRTGLDIQYF. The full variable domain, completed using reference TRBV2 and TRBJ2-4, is EPEVTQTPSHQVTQMGQEVILRCVPISNHLYFYWYRQILGQKVEFLVSFYNNEISEKSEIFDDQFSVERPDGSNFTLKIRSTKLEDSAMYFCASKRTGLDIQYFGAGTRLSVL.

Here the CDR3 DNA reads TGTGCCAGCAGCCCCCATGGGACTAGCGGGAGCACAGATACGCAGTATTTT. It yields the protein CASSPHGTSGSTDTQYF. The rearrangement links TRBV7-6 to TRBJ2-3; 12 bases fit TRBD2. V lost 5 bases, J lost 0 bases, and 6 bases stayed unmatched. Germline CDR1 and CDR2: SGHVS and FNYEAQ. The CDR3 runs 17 residues.

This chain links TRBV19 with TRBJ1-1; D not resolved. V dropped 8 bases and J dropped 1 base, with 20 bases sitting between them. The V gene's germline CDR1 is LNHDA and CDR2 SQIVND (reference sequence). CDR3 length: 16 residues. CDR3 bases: TGTGCCAGTTTTACCGATCGGTTGGCCCAGAACACTGAAGCTTTCTTT. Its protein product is CASFTDRLAQNTEAFF. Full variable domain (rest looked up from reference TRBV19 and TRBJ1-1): DGGITQSPKYLFRKEGQNVTLSCEQNLNHDAMYWYRQDPGQGLRLIYYSQIVNDFQKGDIAEGYSVSREKKESFPLTVTSAQKNPTAFYLCASFTDRLAQNTEAFFGQGTRLTVV.

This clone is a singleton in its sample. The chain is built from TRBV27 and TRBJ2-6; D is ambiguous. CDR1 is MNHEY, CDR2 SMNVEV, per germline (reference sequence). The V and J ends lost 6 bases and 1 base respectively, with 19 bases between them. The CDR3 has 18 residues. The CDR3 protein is CASSPENRTYSGANVLTF. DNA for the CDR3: TGTGCCAGCAGCCCGGAGAATAGAACTTATTCTGGGGCCAACGTCCTGACTTTC.

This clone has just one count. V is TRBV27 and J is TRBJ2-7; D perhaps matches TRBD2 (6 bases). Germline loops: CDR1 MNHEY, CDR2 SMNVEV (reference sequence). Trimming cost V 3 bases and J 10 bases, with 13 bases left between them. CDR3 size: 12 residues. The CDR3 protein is CASSFIPGVQYF. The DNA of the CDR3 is TGTGCCAGCAGTTTTATACCGGGAGTTCAGTACTTC.

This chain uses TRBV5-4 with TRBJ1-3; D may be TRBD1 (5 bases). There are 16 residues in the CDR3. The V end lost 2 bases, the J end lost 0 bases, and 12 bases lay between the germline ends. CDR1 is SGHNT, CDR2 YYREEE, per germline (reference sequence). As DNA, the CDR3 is TGTGCCAGCAGCTTCCGGTCTGGGGGCTCTGGAAACACCATATATTTT. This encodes CASSFRSGGSGNTIYF.

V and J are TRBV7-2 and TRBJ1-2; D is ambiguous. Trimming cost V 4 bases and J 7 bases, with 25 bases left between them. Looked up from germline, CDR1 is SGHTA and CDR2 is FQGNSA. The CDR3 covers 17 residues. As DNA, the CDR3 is TGTGCCAGCAGCTCTCACCCCTACGGCGCATTCGAGCGTGGCTACACCTTC. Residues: CASSSHPYGAFERGYTF.

CDR3 loop: CASSSGTGSTDTQYF. The DNA for the CDR3 is TGTGCCAGCAGCTCGGGGACGGGGAGCACAGATACGCAGTATTTT. The chain uses TRBV7-3 and TRBJ2-3; D possibly matches TRBD1 or TRBD2 (5 bases each). CDR3 length: 15 residues. Trimming stripped 4 bases from V and 0 bases from J, with 11 bases between. The germline gives CDR1 SGHTA, CDR2 FQGTGA.

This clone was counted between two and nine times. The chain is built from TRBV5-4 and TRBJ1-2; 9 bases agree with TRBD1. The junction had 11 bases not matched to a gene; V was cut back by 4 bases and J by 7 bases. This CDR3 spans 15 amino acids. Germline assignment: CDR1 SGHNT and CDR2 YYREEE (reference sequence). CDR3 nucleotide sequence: TGTGCCAGCAGCACCCGGACAGGGGCGATAGCTGGCTACACCTTC. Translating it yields CASSTRTGAIAGYTF.

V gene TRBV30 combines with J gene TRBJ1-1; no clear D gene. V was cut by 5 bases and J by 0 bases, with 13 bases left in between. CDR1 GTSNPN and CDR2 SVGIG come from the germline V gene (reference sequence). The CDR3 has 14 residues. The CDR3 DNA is TGTGCCTGGTCTCCCGGGGATATGAACACTGAAGCTTTCTTT. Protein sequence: CAWSPGDMNTEAFF.

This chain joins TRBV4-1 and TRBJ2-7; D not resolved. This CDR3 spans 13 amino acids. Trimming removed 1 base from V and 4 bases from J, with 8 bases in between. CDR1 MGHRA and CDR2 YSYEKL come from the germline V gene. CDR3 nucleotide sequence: TGCGCCAGCAGCCAAGGGATATTTTACGAGCAGTACTTC. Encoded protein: CASSQGIFYEQYF.

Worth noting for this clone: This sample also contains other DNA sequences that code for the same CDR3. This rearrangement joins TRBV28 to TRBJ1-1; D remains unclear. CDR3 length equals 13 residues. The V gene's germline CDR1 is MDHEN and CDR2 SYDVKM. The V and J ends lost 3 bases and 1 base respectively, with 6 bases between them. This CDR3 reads CASSLSGNTEAFF. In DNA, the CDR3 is TGTGCCAGCAGTTTGTCCGGGAACACTGAAGCTTTCTTT.

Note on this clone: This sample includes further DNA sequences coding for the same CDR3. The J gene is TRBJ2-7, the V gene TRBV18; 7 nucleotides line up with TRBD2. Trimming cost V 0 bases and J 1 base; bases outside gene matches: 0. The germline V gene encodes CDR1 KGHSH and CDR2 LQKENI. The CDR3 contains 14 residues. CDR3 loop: CASSPPGLSYEQYF. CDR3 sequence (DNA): TGTGCCAGCTCACCACCGGGACTATCCTACGAGCAGTACTTC.

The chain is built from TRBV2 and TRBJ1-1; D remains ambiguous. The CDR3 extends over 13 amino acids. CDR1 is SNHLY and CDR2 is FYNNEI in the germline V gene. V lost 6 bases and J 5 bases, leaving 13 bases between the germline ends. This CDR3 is CASRNQARTEAFF. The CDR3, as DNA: TGTGCCAGCAGGAATCAGGCGAGGACTGAAGCTTTCTTT.

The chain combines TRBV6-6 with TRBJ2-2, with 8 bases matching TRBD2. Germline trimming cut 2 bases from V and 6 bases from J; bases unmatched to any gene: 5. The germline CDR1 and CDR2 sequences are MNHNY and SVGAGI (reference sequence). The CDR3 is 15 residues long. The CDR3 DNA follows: TGTGCCAGCAGTTACAGAAGCGGGGGCCCCGGGGAGCTGTTTTTT. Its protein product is CASSYRSGGPGELFF.

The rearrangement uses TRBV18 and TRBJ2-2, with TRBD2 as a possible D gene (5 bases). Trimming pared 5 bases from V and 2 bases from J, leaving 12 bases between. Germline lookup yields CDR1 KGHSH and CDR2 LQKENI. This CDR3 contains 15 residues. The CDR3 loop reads CASSARTGNTGELFF. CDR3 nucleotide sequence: TGTGCCAGCTCAGCAAGGACGGGAAACACCGGGGAGCTGTTTTTT.

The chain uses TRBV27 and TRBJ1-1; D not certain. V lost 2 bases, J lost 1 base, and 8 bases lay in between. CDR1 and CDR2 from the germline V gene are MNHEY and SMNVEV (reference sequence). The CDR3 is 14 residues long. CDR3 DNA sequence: TGTGCCAGCAGTTTAGGGCAGACGAACACTGAAGCTTTCTTT. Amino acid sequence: CASSLGQTNTEAFF.

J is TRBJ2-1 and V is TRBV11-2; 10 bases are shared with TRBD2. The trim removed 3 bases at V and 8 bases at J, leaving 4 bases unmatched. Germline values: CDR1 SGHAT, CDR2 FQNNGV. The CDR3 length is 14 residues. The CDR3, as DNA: TGTGCCAGCAGCTTCTCTAGCGGGAGAGATGAGCAGTTCTTC. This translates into CASSFSSGRDEQFF.

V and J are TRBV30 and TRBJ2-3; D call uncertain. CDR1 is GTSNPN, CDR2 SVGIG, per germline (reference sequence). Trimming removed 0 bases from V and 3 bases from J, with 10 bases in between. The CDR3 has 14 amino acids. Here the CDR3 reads CAWSVLGATDTQYF. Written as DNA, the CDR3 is TGTGCCTGGAGTGTACTTGGTGCAACAGATACGCAGTATTTT.

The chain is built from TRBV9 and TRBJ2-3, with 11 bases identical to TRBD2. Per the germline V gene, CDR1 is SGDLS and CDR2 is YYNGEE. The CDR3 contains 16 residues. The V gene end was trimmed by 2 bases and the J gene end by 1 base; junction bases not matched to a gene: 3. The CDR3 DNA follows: TGTGCCAGCAGCGTTTTGGGACTAGCGGGCACAGATACGCAGTATTTT. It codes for CASSVLGLAGTDTQYF. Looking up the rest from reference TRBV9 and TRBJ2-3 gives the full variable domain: DSGVTQTPKHLITATGQRVTLRCSPRSGDLSVYWYQQSLDQGLQFLIQYYNGEERAKGNILERFSAQQFPDLHSELNLSSLELGDSALYFCASSVLGLAGTDTQYFGPGTRLTVL.

CDR3 residues: CASERNTIYF. CDR3 nucleotide sequence: TGTGCCAGCGAAAGAAACACCATATATTTT. J is TRBJ1-3 and V is TRBV6-1; D not resolved. Germline V CDR1 and CDR2: MNHNS, SASEGT. Deletions cut 8 bases from V and 5 bases from J, with 4 bases between. The CDR3 is 10 amino acids.

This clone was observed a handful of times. In DNA, the CDR3 is TGTGCCAGCAGCCAAGAGTTAGCGGGAGGGCCCTACGAGCAGTACTTC. Translation: CASSQELAGGPYEQYF. The V and J genes are TRBV4-2 and TRBJ2-7, with 11 bases aligning to TRBD2. The CDR3 spans 16 residues. CDR1 is LGHNA and CDR2 is YNFKEQ in the germline V gene. Trimming cost V 0 bases and J 2 bases; bases outside gene matches: 3.

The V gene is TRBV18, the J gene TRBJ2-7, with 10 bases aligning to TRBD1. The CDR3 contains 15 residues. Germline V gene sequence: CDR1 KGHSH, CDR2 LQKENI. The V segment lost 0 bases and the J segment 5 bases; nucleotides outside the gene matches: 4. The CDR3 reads CASSPPGTGVHEQYF. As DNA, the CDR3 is TGTGCCAGCTCACCACCCGGGACAGGGGTACACGAGCAGTACTTC.

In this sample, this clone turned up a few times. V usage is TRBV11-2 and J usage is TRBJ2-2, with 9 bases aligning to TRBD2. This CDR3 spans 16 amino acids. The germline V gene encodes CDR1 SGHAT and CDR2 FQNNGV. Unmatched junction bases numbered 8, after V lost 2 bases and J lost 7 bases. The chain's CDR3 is CASSLYIAGDGGELFF. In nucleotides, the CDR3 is TGTGCCAGCAGCTTATATATAGCGGGAGATGGCGGGGAGCTGTTTTTT.

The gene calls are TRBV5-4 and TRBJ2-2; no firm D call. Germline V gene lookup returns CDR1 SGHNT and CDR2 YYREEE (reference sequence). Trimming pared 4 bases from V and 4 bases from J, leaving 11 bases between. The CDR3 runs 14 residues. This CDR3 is CASSIMWGTGELFF. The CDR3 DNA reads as TGTGCCAGCAGCATTATGTGGGGCACCGGGGAGCTGTTTTTT. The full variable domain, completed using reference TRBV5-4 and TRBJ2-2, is ETGVTQSPTHLIKTRGQQVTLRCSSQSGHNTVSWYQQALGQGPQFIFQYYREEENGRGNFPPRFSGLQFPNYSSELNVNALELDDSALYLCASSIMWGTGELFFGEGSRLTVL.

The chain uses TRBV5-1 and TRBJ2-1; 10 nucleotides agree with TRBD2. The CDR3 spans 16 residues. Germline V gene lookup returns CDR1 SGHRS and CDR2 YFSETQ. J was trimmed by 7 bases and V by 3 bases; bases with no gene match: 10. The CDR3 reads CASSSSAGGPVNEQFF. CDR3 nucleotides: TGCGCCAGCAGCTCGTCAGCGGGAGGGCCGGTTAATGAGCAGTTCTTC. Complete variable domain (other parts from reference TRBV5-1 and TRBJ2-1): KAGVTQTPRYLIKTRGQQVTLSCSPISGHRSVSWYQQTPGQGLQFLFEYFSETQRNKGNFPGRFSGRQFSNSRSEMNVSTLELGDSALYLCASSSSAGGPVNEQFFGPGTRLTVL.

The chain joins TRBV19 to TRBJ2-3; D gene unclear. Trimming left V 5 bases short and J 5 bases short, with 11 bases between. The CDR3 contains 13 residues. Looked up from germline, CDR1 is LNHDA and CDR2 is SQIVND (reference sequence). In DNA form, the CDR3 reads TGTGCCAGTAGTCCAGCTAAGGTAGATACGCAGTATTTT. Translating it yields CASSPAKVDTQYF.

CDR3 DNA sequence: TGTGCCAGCACTGCCCGGGGGGCCAATGAGCAGTTCTTC. Translated: CASTARGANEQFF. This chain uses TRBV7-2 with TRBJ2-1; possible D gene TRBD2, 7 bases. CDR1 SGHTA and CDR2 FQGNSA come from the germline V gene. Trimming left V 7 bases short and J 6 bases short, with 13 bases between. The CDR3 sequence is 13 residues long. The full variable domain, in which reference TRBV7-2 and TRBJ2-1 provide the parts outside the CDR3, is GAGVSQSPSNKVTEKGKDVELRCDPISGHTALYWYRQSLGQGLEFLIYFQGNSAPDKSGLPSDRFSAERTGGSVSTLTIQRTQQEDSAVYLCASTARGANEQFFGPGTRLTVL.